These 26 T cell receptor beta chains were sequenced from one sample in a study of blood T cells in healthy people across ages. Then a second PCR, running roughly 7 to 11 cycles, was carried out with a sample-barcoded 5' primer and a J-beta primer mix. TCRdb analysed the 5' RACE reads with MiXCR anew, one entry per CDR3 protein. The data contain some 780,000 distinct CDR3 sequences, around three fifths of them singletons. What was sequenced was blood. These receptor sequences come from a man aged 40-49 years in good health.

The J gene is TRBJ1-2, the V gene TRBV11-2; possibly TRBD1 for D (6 bases). V lost 5 bases and J 4 bases, leaving 35 bases between the germline ends. CDR3 length equals 21 residues. CDR1 SGHAT and CDR2 FQNNGV come from the germline V gene. This CDR3 is CASSQRYSRYPKTGQFYGYTF. CDR3 bases: TGTGCCAGCAGCCAACGTTATTCGAGGTACCCTAAGACCGGACAGTTCTATGGCTACACCTTC.

This chain joins TRBV7-2 and TRBJ2-3; tentatively, D is TRBD2 (6 bases). V lost 3 bases to trimming and J lost 3 bases, with 13 bases between them. Germline assignment: CDR1 SGHTA and CDR2 FQGNSA. There are 15 residues in the CDR3. CDR3 bases: TGTGCCAGCAGCTTCGGCGGGATCTCGACAGATACGCAGTATTTT. It specifies CASSFGGISTDTQYF.

The V gene is TRBV7-9, the J gene TRBJ2-5; D possibly corresponds to TRBD1 (6 bases). Trimming took 5 bases from V and 7 from J, leaving 20 bases between them. CDR3 size: 15 residues. CDR1 and CDR2 from the germline V gene are SEHNR and FQNEAQ (reference sequence). CDR3 nucleotide sequence: TGTGCCAGCAGCCGAGAGAGGACAGACCCAAGGACCCAGTACTTC. Its protein product is CASSRERTDPRTQYF.

This clonotype was counted only a few times. The chain links TRBV20-1 to TRBJ2-1, with 10 bases lining up with TRBD2. CDR3 length equals 16 residues. Trimming removed 3 bases from V and 6 bases from J; junction bases left unmatched: 11. From germline, CDR1 is DFQATT and CDR2 SNEGSKA (reference sequence). The CDR3 region has the DNA TGCAGTGCTAGTGGGGCCACTAGCGGGACTATCAATGAGCAGTTCTTC. Amino acid sequence: CSASGATSGTINEQFF.

The table lists this clonotype with a few counts. V usage is TRBV3-1 and J usage is TRBJ2-1; no reliable D call. Germline CDR1 is LGHDT and CDR2 is YNNKEL (reference sequence). The CDR3 has 18 amino acids. Trimming shortened V by 0 bases and J by 0 bases, and 15 bases separated the two germline ends. CDR3 in amino acids: CASSQESGVGISYNEQFF. DNA of the CDR3: TGTGCCAGCAGCCAAGAGAGTGGGGTCGGTATCTCCTACAATGAGCAGTTCTTC.

The V call is TRBV28, the J call TRBJ2-1; no definite D call. V was trimmed by 3 bases and J by 6 bases, leaving 12 bases between them. This CDR3 comprises 14 residues. Germline CDR1 is MDHEN and CDR2 is SYDVKM. This CDR3 reads CASSFPRVGNEQFF. The DNA for the CDR3 is TGTGCCAGCAGTTTCCCTAGGGTTGGCAATGAGCAGTTCTTC.

The rearrangement links TRBV20-1 to TRBJ2-5, with a tentative D call TRBD2 (5 bases). The germline CDR1 and CDR2 sequences are DFQATT and SNEGSKA (reference sequence). The CDR3 loop spans 14 amino acids. The V end was cut by 3 bases, the J end by 5 bases, with 16 bases between. DNA of the CDR3: TGCAGTGCTAGCTCCGGAGGAGTAACGGAGACCCAGTACTTC. Protein: CSASSGGVTETQYF.

The chain is built from TRBV28 and TRBJ2-5, with 10 bases fitting TRBD1. Losses at the gene ends were 6 bases for V and 4 bases for J; bases not matched to a gene: 8. The CDR3 spans 15 residues. CDR1 is MDHEN, CDR2 SYDVKM, per germline. CDR3 sequence reads: CASSSRDRGTETQYF. CDR3 nucleotide sequence: TGTGCCAGCAGCTCCCGGGACAGGGGTACAGAGACCCAGTACTTC.

This clonotype has only a few counts. V is TRBV2 and J is TRBJ1-6; D uncertain. The CDR3 loop spans 12 amino acids. Germline V gene sequence: CDR1 SNHLY, CDR2 FYNNEI. V was cut by 6 bases and J by 5 bases, with 5 bases left in between. The chain's CDR3 is CASRGDNSPLHF. The DNA of the CDR3 is TGTGCCAGCAGGGGCGATAATTCACCCCTCCACTTT.

Remarks on this clonotype: A far larger clone is one nucleotide away, so this likely arose from a read error. The chain uses TRBV5-1 and TRBJ2-1; 9 nucleotides align to TRBD1. Germline-derived CDR1 and CDR2 are SGHRS and YFSETQ. V dropped 4 bases and J dropped 10; count of bases not matched to a gene: 9. The CDR3 extends over 14 amino acids. The chain's CDR3 is CASSLGQGPYEQFF. The CDR3, as DNA: TGCGCCAGCAGCCTGGGACAGGGTCCCTACGAGCAGTTCTTC.

This clonotype was seen a few times. The chain links TRBV7-9 to TRBJ2-4, with 9 bases lining up with TRBD1. V trimming: 5 bases; J trimming: 5 bases; junction bases outside the gene matches: 7. Germline CDR1 and CDR2: SEHNR and FQNEAQ (reference sequence). There are 15 residues in the CDR3. The CDR3 DNA sequence: TGTGCCAGCAGCAAGCCGGGACAGGGCCAAAACATTCAGTACTTC. It yields the protein CASSKPGQGQNIQYF. The full variable domain, in which reference TRBV7-9 and TRBJ2-4 provide the parts outside the CDR3, is DTGVSQNPRHKITKRGQNVTFRCDPISEHNRLYWYRQTLGQGPEFLTYFQNEAQLEKSRLLSDRFSAERPKGSFSTLEIQRTEQGDSAMYLCASSKPGQGQNIQYFGAGTRLSVL.

The chain carries TRBV11-2 and TRBJ2-5; unclear D gene. CDR1 and CDR2 (germline): SGHAT, FQNNGV. The CDR3 extends over 12 amino acids. The V and J ends lost 4 bases and 11 bases respectively, with 14 bases between them. CDR3 sequence: CASSSLFDEQYF. For the CDR3, the DNA is TGTGCCAGCAGCTCCCTATTCGATGAGCAGTACTTC. The full variable domain, with the rest looked up from reference TRBV11-2 and TRBJ2-5, is EAGVAQSPRYKIIEKRQSVAFWCNPISGHATLYWYQQILGQGPKLLIQFQNNGVVDDSQLPKDRFSAERLKGVDSTLKIQPAKLEDSAVYLCASSSLFDEQYFGPGTRLLVL.

This clonotype has only a few counts. The chain has TRBV3-1 and TRBJ2-3, with 7 bases aligning to TRBD2. The V gene end was trimmed by 0 bases and the J gene end by 0 bases; junction bases not matched to a gene: 3. Looked up from germline, CDR1 is LGHDT and CDR2 is YNNKEL (reference sequence). CDR3 length: 16 residues. DNA of the CDR3: TGTGCCAGCAGCCAAGATCTAGCGGCGAGCACAGATACGCAGTATTTT. The encoded protein is CASSQDLAASTDTQYF.

V and J are TRBV3-1 and TRBJ2-5; tentative D call: TRBD2 (7 bases). Trimming removed 1 base from V and 5 bases from J, with 23 bases in between. Germline CDR1 reads LGHDT; CDR2 reads YNNKEL (reference sequence). This CDR3 region has 18 residues. The DNA for the CDR3 is TGTGCCAGCAGCCAAGTAATTCCGCGGGGGCGAGACGGTGAGACCCAGTACTTC. Translating it yields CASSQVIPRGRDGETQYF.

The gene calls are TRBV12-3 or TRBV12-4 and TRBJ1-1; the D gene is possibly TRBD1 (6 bases). The V and J ends lost 6 bases and 4 bases respectively, with 12 bases between them. This CDR3 region has 13 residues. CDR3: CASRTGLGTEAFF. The CDR3 DNA follows: TGTGCCAGCAGAACAGGGCTCGGCACTGAAGCTTTCTTT.

A note on this clonotype: The junction departs from the called germline gene at one end, perhaps through a read error. The chain links TRBV5-5 to TRBJ2-3, with TRBD2 matching over 8 bases. The CDR3 length is 16 residues. Germline lookup yields CDR1 SGHKS and CDR2 YYEKEE (reference sequence). CDR3 residues: CASSLGTSRNTDTQYF. DNA for the CDR3: TGCGCCAGCAGCTTGGGGACTAGTCGGAACACAGATACGCAGTATTTT.

J is TRBJ2-5 and V is TRBV5-1, with 7 bases aligning to TRBD1. The J call may be mistaken, given a closer DNA end match to TRBJ2-7. This CDR3 has 14 residues. Looked up from germline, CDR1 is SGHRS and CDR2 is YFSETQ. CDR3 region: CASSLDRGKYEQYF. CDR3 in DNA: TGCGCCAGCAGCTTGGACAGGGGCAAATACGAGCAGTACTTC.

The CDR3 spells CASSLGLADTQYF. In DNA form, the CDR3 reads TGCGCCAGCAGCTTGGGACTAGCAGATACGCAGTATTTT. This chain links TRBV5-1 with TRBJ2-3; D possibly corresponds to TRBD2 (6 bases). V was cut by 0 bases and J by 4 bases, with 6 bases left in between. The length of the CDR3 is 13 residues. Germline CDR1 reads SGHRS; CDR2 reads YFSETQ.

The V and J genes are TRBV20-1 and TRBJ2-5; weak D call: TRBD2 (6 bases). The CDR3 is 14 amino acids. CDR1 is DFQATT, CDR2 SNEGSKA, per germline (reference sequence). V was trimmed by 8 bases and J by 2 bases, leaving 18 bases between them. The CDR3 protein is CSQKAGVIQETQYF. CDR3 bases: TGCAGTCAAAAAGCGGGTGTAATACAAGAGACCCAGTACTTC.

The chain's CDR3 is CASSPTHPGTGVSGANVLTF. As DNA, the CDR3 is TGTGCCAGCAGCCCGACCCACCCCGGGACAGGGGTATCTGGGGCCAACGTCCTGACTTTC. This chain joins TRBV3-1 and TRBJ2-6; 10 nucleotides align to TRBD1. Germline CDR1 and CDR2: LGHDT and YNNKEL (reference sequence). This CDR3 region has 20 residues. V was clipped by 4 bases and J by 1 base; unmatched bases: 13.

The rearrangement uses TRBV4-3 and TRBJ2-3, with TRBD2 matching over 7 bases. The CDR3 has 19 residues. In germline, CDR1 is LGHNA, CDR2 YSLEER. V gave up 0 bases and J gave up 0 bases; unmatched junction bases: 12. CDR3 sequence (DNA): TGCGCCAGCAGCCAAGATTCCCCCGAACTAGCGAGGAGCACAGATACGCAGTATTTT. This encodes CASSQDSPELARSTDTQYF.

This clonotype was seen only a few times. The chain joins TRBV6-5 to TRBJ2-2, with a tentative D call TRBD2 (6 bases). CDR3 length: 15 amino acids. Germline V gives CDR1 MNHEY, CDR2 SVGAGI. The ends were cut back, 1 base at V and 2 bases at J, with 8 bases in the middle. The CDR3 DNA sequence: TGTGCCAGCAGTTACTTTGGGACTAACACCGGGGAGCTGTTTTTT. It encodes CASSYFGTNTGELFF.

The V gene is TRBV12-5, the J gene TRBJ2-3; maybe TRBD2 (6 bases). Germline assignment: CDR1 LGHNT and CDR2 FRNRAP. The CDR3 consists of 16 residues. Trimming pared 0 bases from V and 0 bases from J, leaving 10 bases between. The CDR3 loop reads CASGLVVGTSTDTQYF. For the CDR3, the DNA is TGTGCTAGTGGTTTGGTAGTTGGGACTAGCACAGATACGCAGTATTTT.

V usage is TRBV19 and J usage is TRBJ1-1, with unresolved D. CDR3 length: 13 amino acids. V lost 6 bases, J lost 7 bases, and 15 bases lay in between. Germline-derived CDR1 and CDR2 are LNHDA and SQIVND (reference sequence). The CDR3 coding sequence is TGTGCCAGTAGGCCGGGCCGTATCCGTGAAGCTTTCTTT. Amino acids: CASRPGRIREAFF.

This clonotype was recorded once. The genes are TRBV7-2 and TRBJ2-3, with D uncertain. V lost 3 bases to trimming and J lost 5 bases, with 27 bases between them. CDR3 length equals 19 residues. Germline V gene data show CDR1 as SGHTA and CDR2 as FQGNSA. The CDR3 DNA reads as TGTGCCAGCAGCTTCGGAATTCTCCCTCCGTCGGCCGCCGGAGATACGCAGTATTTT. Translation gives CASSFGILPPSAAGDTQYF.

The CDR3 region has the DNA TGTGCCAGCAGCCCCGGGACGGGCCTCACAGATACGCAGTATTTT. This encodes CASSPGTGLTDTQYF. J is TRBJ2-3 and V is TRBV12-3 or TRBV12-4; D might be TRBD1 or TRBD2, each matching 5 bases. The V and J ends lost 6 bases and 2 bases respectively, with 15 bases between them. The CDR3 extends over 15 amino acids.